The entry below describes one T cell receptor beta chain. This entry comes from a study of blood T cell repertoires in COVID-19. The overall study: Sites across the United States, Italy and Spain contributed samples from acute and convalescent COVID-19. From T cells, B-cell-depleted T cells, or PBMCs came the material, which was cDNA or gDNA.

V lost 7 bases, J lost 7 bases, and 9 bases stayed unmatched. In germline, CDR1 is SNHLY, CDR2 FYNNEI. The CDR3 is 13 amino acids. Using immunoSEQ multiplex PCR, the repertoire was profiled, and TCRdb retains in-frame clones only, with some absent. This sample has around 29,000 clones, with 80% to 90% found just once. Material for sequencing was peripheral blood. This TCR was recovered from a man aged 55-75 years with acute or convalescent COVID-19. This chain links TRBV2 with TRBJ1-2; 7 positions match TRBD1. CDR3 in DNA: TGTGCCAGCAAAGAAACAGGGGCAGGTGGCTACACCTTC. Protein sequence: CASKETGAGGYTF. The variable domain in full, with the rest retrieved from reference TRBV2 and TRBJ1-2, is EPEVTQTPSHQVTQMGQEVILRCVPISNHLYFYWYRQILGQKVEFLVSFYNNEISEKSEIFDDQFSVERPDGSNFTLKIRSTKLEDSAMYFCASKETGAGGYTFGSGTRLTVV.